The sequence of this TCR beta chain was determined in a study of Graves' ophthalmopathy and Graves' hyperthyroidism (dated by TCRdb to the late 2010s). The study in broad terms: Peripheral blood was collected before any treatment was given, at the time of initial diagnosis. To tell Graves' ophthalmopathy apart from Graves' hyperthyroidism, and to predict which patients would progress to ophthalmopathy, the study relied on TCR beta repertoire signatures. In total, 135 blood samples were TCR-sequenced: 40 to 45 ophthalmopathy, some 72 hyperthyroidism and around 17 hyperthyroidism-to-ophthalmopathy patients. To explore V-J signatures that separate ophthalmopathy from hyperthyroidism, a discovery set of approximately 100 patients was enrolled, consisting of about 45 with ophthalmopathy and roughly 57 with stable hyperthyroidism. An independent validation cohort comprised 18 hyperthyroidism patients and over 15 patients who later progressed from hyperthyroidism to ophthalmopathy. In five or six hyperthyroidism patients, the T-cell repertoire of thyroid tissue was compared with the T-cell repertoire of blood. Following sample collection, hyperthyroidism patients were given methimazole at a starting dose of 30 mg daily, and ophthalmopathy patients were given high-dose intravenous methylprednisolone. Study-wide findings and limitations: Among expanded thyroid clonotypes with frequency above 0.001, most also showed up in blood, which suggests that blood repertoires may reflect the thyroid immune response. The 13-signature model separated ophthalmopathy from stable hyperthyroidism with around 90% sensitivity and 81% to 82% specificity in cross-validation, and 80%/75% in the test set. In validation, the model predicted ophthalmopathy progression with more than 70% sensitivity and roughly 72% specificity; fewer than 15 predicted patients were CT-confirmed with GO in a median of roughly 6.8 months. Sample size was not predetermined statistically, and investigators were not blinded to group allocation.

TCR beta CDR3 regions were amplified from RNA transcripts for repertoire sequencing. The first round of RT-PCR was done with HTBI primers and the Qiagen OneStep RT-PCR kit, and was followed by a second round of multiplex PCR, then size selection and purification. Sequencing of the libraries was carried out on an Illumina HiSeq2000 in paired-end mode with 100 bp reads. In the original analysis: SOAPnuke was used for read processing, and reads with adapters, uncalled bases, a mean Phred below 15, or no exact constant-primer or identifier match were discarded. COPE v1.2.5 was used to merge the high-quality paired reads. Unique nucleotide sequences were defined as clonotypes and aligned to IMGT TRB V, D and J references using MiTCR v1.1. The analysis was limited to V-J combinations with a frequency above 0.0001, which together covered more than 99% of repertoires. For each V-J combination, a TCR clonal expansion and chaos score was defined as the ratio of F50 clonal expansion to chaos observed in the TCRdist matrix. Features were reduced by Welch's t-statistics and random forest to approximately 13 V-J combinations, which fed a naive Bayes classifier. Thyroid-blood repertoire similarity was quantified with the Morisita-Horn index. TCRdb reworked the public reads: Q25 trimming with fastp, MiXCR clone assembly, productive beta chains retained. A single entry per CDR3 protein holds the most common genes and DNA from its merged rows. The authors' filters were not applied to this entry. The sample data list 660,000 or so distinct CDR3 sequences, and just over 40% of these were observed just once. Under 3.5% of the sample belongs to the ten largest clones.

In its sample, this clonotype was seen many times. There is no known antigen for this receptor. No per-base quality is available; no much larger clone lies one base away. Ophthalmopathy patients were characterized by moderately to severely active disease, a Clinical Activity Score of at least 3, a NOSPECS grade of at least 4, and a disease duration under 3 months. Anyone with other autoimmune diseases, uncontrolled infections, pregnancy or lactation was excluded from the study. Clinical symptoms, serum thyroxine, TRAb, thyroid ultrasound and orbital computed tomography formed the basis of the diagnosis. PBMCs were isolated from more than 9 ml of fresh peripheral blood by Ficoll-Paque density gradient centrifugation. Total RNA was extracted using Trizol reagent, and RNA quality was checked on an Agilent 2100 Bioanalyzer. Material: peripheral blood. This clonotype was sampled from an adult man with Graves' ophthalmopathy.

The sequenced DNA is TGTGCCAGTCGGAGGTTCGGCTATGGCTACACCTTC. It specifies CASRRFGYGYTF. This chain joins TRBV19 to TRBJ1-2; there is no confident call for the D gene. In the germline V gene (reference sequence), CDR1 corresponds to LNHDA and CDR2 to SQIVND. The CDR3 sequence holds 12 residues, the cysteine and phenylalanine included. The kept DNA is CDR3 alone, 36 bases in frame from the first base. V is shortened by 8 bases, J by 4 bases, and the region joining them spans 11 bases. Where the CDR3 stops, the reference TRBV19 and TRBJ1-2 genes take over; the full variable domain is DGGITQSPKYLFRKEGQNVTLSCEQNLNHDAMYWYRQDPGQGLRLIYYSQIVNDFQKGDIAEGYSVSREKKESFPLTVTSAQKNPTAFYLCASRRFGYGYTFGSGTRLTVV.